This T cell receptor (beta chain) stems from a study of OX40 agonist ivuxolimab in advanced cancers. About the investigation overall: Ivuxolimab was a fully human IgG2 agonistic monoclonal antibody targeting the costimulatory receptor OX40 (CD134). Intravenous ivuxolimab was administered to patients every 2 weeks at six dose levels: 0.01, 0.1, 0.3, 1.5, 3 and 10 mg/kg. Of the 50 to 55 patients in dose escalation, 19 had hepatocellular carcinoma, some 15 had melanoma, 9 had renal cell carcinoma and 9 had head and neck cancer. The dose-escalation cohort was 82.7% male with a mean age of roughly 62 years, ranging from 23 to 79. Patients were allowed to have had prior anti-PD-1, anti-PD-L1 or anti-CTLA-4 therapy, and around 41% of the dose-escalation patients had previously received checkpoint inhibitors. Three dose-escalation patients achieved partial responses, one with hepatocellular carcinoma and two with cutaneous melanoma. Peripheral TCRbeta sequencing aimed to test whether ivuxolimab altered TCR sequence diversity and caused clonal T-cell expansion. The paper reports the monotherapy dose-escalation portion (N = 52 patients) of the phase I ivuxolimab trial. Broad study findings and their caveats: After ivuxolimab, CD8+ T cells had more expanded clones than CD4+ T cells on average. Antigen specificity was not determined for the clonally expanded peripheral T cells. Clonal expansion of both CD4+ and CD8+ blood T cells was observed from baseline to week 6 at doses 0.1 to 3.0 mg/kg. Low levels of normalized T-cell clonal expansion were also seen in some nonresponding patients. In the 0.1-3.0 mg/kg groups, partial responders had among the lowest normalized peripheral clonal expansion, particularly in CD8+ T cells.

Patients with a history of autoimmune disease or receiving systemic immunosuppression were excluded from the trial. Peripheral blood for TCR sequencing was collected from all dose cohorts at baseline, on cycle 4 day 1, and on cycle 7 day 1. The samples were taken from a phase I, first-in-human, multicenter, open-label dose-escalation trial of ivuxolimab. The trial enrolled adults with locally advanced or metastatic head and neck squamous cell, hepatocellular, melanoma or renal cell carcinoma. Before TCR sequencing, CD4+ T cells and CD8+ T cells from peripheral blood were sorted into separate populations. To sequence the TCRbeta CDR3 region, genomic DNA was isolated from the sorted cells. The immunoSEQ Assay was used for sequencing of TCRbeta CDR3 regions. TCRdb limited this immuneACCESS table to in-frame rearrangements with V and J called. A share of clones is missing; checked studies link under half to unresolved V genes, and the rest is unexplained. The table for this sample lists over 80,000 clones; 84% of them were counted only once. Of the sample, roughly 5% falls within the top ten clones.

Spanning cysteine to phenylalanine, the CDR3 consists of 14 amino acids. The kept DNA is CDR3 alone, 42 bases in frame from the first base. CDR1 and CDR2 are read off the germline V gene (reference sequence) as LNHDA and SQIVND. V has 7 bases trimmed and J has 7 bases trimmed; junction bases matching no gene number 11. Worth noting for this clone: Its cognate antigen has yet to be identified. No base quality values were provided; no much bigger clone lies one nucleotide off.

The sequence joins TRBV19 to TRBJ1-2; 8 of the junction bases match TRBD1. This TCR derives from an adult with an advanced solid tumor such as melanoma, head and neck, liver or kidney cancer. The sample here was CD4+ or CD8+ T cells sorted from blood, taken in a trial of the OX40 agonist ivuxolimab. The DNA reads TGTGCCAGTATTAACACAGGGGGGCTCGGTGGCTACACCTTC. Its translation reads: CASINTGGLGGYTF.